The clone carrying this TCR beta chain has more than one count but fewer than ten. Its cognate antigen is unknown. With 2 bases clipped from V and 8 bases from J, the junction kept 9 bases outside the gene matches. The CDR3 loop spans 16 amino acids. The germline V gene encodes CDR1 MGHDK and CDR2 SYGVNS. This record belongs to a study of T-cell memory formation after mild COVID-19. Study-level background: TCR clusters were mostly confined to one donor each.

Study outcomes and limitations: Contracting CD4+ clones were located mainly in CM and EM, and CD8+ clones in EMRA. From day 15 to 85, contracting clones were balanced between CD4 and CD8, whereas later expanders leaned toward CD4+. Among clones peaking at day 37 in the second wave, SARS-CoV-2 specificity remained unconfirmed.

TCRdb reanalysed the 5' RACE reads using MiXCR and keeps one entry per CDR3 protein. The sample contains about 90,000 distinct CDR3 sequences, around 16% of which appear only once. The rearrangement links TRBV25-1 to TRBJ2-1, with 10 positions matching TRBD1. The sequencing input was PBMCs or a T cell subset sorted from them (not recorded which). This receptor was obtained from a young man who had mild COVID-19 (a few samples of this study predate the infection). Cell type and time point are not known. The CDR3 region is CASSEIRSGTGDEQFF. Here the CDR3 DNA reads TGTGCCAGCAGTGAAATTAGATCCGGGACAGGGGATGAGCAGTTCTTC.